Described below is a single T cell receptor beta chain sequence and its context. The specificity of this receptor is unknown. Per-base quality was not reported, and no clone a single base away is much larger than it. These data originate in a study of patients and donors after allogeneic stem cell transplantation (dated by TCRdb to 2020 to 2021). The library was made by RT-PCR. Sequencing took place on a NextSeq 550. TCRdb applied fastp at Q25 and MiXCR to the public reads, then kept only in-frame beta chains. Duplicate CDR3 protein sequences are folded into a single record with the most common DNA and genes. The sample yields hundreds of thousands of distinct CDR3 sequences; around 16% were counted once. The ten top clones hold around 7.2% of the sample. CDR3 length: 16 amino acids, cysteine to phenylalanine. The sequence is cut down to CDR3 DNA, 48 bases in frame from base 1. The trim is 0 bases for V and 2 bases for J, with a gap of 13 bases between the germline ends. CDR1 and CDR2 are drawn from the germline V gene: LGHNA, YNFKEQ.

The sequence was collected from a human donor who was either an allogeneic HSCT recipient or a stem cell or donor lymphocyte infusion donor (not recorded which). It is not recorded whose cells these are; they may come from a transplant donor. The V and J segments used are TRBV4-2 and TRBJ1-2, and TRBD1 may be the D gene, going by 5 matching bases. The sample consisted of blood, either unsorted or a sorted T cell fraction (not recorded which). The nucleotides read TGTGCCAGCAGCCAAGATATAGCAGGGCTAAACTATGGCTACACCTTC. Translation gives CASSQDIAGLNYGYTF.